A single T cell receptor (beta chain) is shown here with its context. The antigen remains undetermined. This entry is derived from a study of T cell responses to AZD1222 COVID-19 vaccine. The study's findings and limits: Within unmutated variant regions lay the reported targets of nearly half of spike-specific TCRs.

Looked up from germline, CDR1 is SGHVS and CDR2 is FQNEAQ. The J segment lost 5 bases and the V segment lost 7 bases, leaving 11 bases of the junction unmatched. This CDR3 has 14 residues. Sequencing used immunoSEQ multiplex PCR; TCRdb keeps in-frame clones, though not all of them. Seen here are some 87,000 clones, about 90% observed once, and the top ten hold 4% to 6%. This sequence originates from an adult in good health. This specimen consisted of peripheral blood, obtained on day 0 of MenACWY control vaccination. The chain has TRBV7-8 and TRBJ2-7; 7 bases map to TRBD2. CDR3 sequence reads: CASTFSGGSNEQYF. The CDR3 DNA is TGTGCCAGCACCTTTTCCGGGGGGTCTAACGAGCAGTACTTC.